These T cell receptor beta chains were read from a single sample in a study of blood T cell repertoires in COVID-19. Only in-frame clones appear in the TCRdb table, and some are missing; sequencing was by immunoSEQ multiplex PCR. The repertoire has about 92,000 clones, roughly 80% of them found once; the top ten carry approximately 16%. Material for sequencing was peripheral blood. These receptor sequences come from an elderly woman with active or convalescent COVID-19. Each CDR3 is given with its conserved first and last residue. The D gene is left open where the match is weak. Clone size is not always given. Where it is, it says once, few, many or a class for expanded clones.

d_call: .; v_call: TRBV19; j_call: TRBJ1-4; clone_size: .; cdr3_aa: CASSIRRGWEKLFF; cdr3_nt: TGTGCCAGTAGTATAAGGCGGGGTTGGGAAAAACTGTTTTTT
d_call: .; v_call: TRBV24-1; j_call: TRBJ2-1; clone_size: .; cdr3_aa: CATSDLTNEQFF; cdr3_nt: TGTGCCACCAGTGATTTGACTAATGAGCAGTTCTTC
d_call: TRBD1; v_call: TRBV2; j_call: TRBJ2-5; clone_size: .; cdr3_aa: CASCGQGGETQYF; cdr3_nt: TGTGCCAGCTGTGGACAGGGCGGGGAGACCCAGTACTTC
d_call: TRBD1; v_call: TRBV5-6; j_call: TRBJ1-2; clone_size: .; cdr3_aa: CASRWDSRSGGYTF; cdr3_nt: TGTGCCAGCAGGTGGGACAGTCGGTCAGGAGGCTACACCTTC
d_call: .; v_call: TRBV27; j_call: TRBJ2-5; clone_size: .; cdr3_aa: CASSREGAGVIETQYF; cdr3_nt: TGTGCCAGCAGCCGGGAGGGGGCGGGGGTTATAGAGACCCAGTACTTC
d_call: TRBD2; v_call: TRBV11-3; j_call: TRBJ2-5; clone_size: .; cdr3_aa: CASSPGLAGAEETQYF; cdr3_nt: TGTGCCAGCAGCCCCGGACTAGCGGGGGCAGAAGAGACCCAGTACTTC
d_call: .; v_call: TRBV7-2; j_call: TRBJ2-5; clone_size: .; cdr3_aa: CASSRQQETQYF; cdr3_nt: TGTGCCAGCAGCCGACAGCAAGAGACCCAGTACTTC
d_call: TRBD1; v_call: TRBV7-9; j_call: TRBJ1-5; clone_size: .; cdr3_aa: CASSSHSTGGDQPQHF; cdr3_nt: TGTGCCAGCAGCTCACATTCGACAGGGGGAGATCAGCCCCAGCATTTT
d_call: .; v_call: TRBV24-1; j_call: TRBJ2-3; clone_size: .; cdr3_aa: CATSDSGLNTDTQYF; cdr3_nt: TGTGCCACCAGTGATTCTGGACTGAACACAGATACGCAGTATTTT
d_call: .; v_call: TRBV9; j_call: TRBJ1-4; clone_size: .; cdr3_aa: CASSVGQTGRDEKLFF; cdr3_nt: TGTGCCAGCAGCGTAGGACAAACAGGGAGAGATGAAAAACTGTTTTTT
d_call: TRBD1; v_call: TRBV4-1; j_call: TRBJ2-1; clone_size: .; cdr3_aa: CASSRNTGTGAYNEQFF; cdr3_nt: TGCGCCAGCAGCCGAAACACCGGGACAGGGGCCTACAATGAGCAGTTCTTC
d_call: TRBD1; v_call: TRBV6-6; j_call: TRBJ1-6; clone_size: .; cdr3_aa: CASRPDRGNSPLHF; cdr3_nt: TGTGCCAGCAGACCCGACAGGGGCAATTCACCCCTCCACTTT
d_call: TRBD2; v_call: TRBV15; j_call: TRBJ2-7; clone_size: .; cdr3_aa: CATSRAGTSGRYEQYF; cdr3_nt: TGTGCCACCAGCAGAGCCGGGACTAGCGGGAGGTACGAGCAGTACTTC
d_call: TRBD1; v_call: TRBV7-2; j_call: TRBJ2-1; clone_size: .; cdr3_aa: CASIPPGQGKRTYNEQFF; cdr3_nt: TGTGCCAGCATCCCACCGGGACAGGGAAAGAGGACCTACAATGAGCAGTTCTTC
d_call: TRBD2; v_call: TRBV7-2; j_call: TRBJ2-3; clone_size: .; cdr3_aa: CASSLGSGGSTQYF; cdr3_nt: TGTGCCAGCAGCCTAGGATCCGGGGGGAGTACGCAGTATTTT
d_call: .; v_call: TRBV9; j_call: TRBJ2-7; clone_size: .; cdr3_aa: CASSPEGGLAPPLFYEQYF; cdr3_nt: TGTGCCAGCAGCCCAGAGGGGGGGCTGGCCCCCCCCCTCTTCTACGAGCAGTACTTC
d_call: TRBD1; v_call: TRBV6-2/TRBV6-3; j_call: TRBJ2-4; clone_size: .; cdr3_aa: CASSPAGGGKNIQYF; cdr3_nt: TGTGCCAGCAGTCCCGCAGGGGGCGGCAAAAACATTCAGTACTTC
d_call: .; v_call: TRBV6-5; j_call: TRBJ1-2; clone_size: .; cdr3_aa: CASSSWTTDTF; cdr3_nt: TGTGCCAGCAGTTCGTGGACAACCGACACCTTC
d_call: .; v_call: TRBV2; j_call: TRBJ1-4; clone_size: .; cdr3_aa: CASRPVLNEKLFF; cdr3_nt: TGTGCCAGCAGGCCAGTCCTTAATGAAAAACTGTTTTTT
d_call: .; v_call: TRBV5-1; j_call: TRBJ2-5; clone_size: .; cdr3_aa: CASSVGLTQETQYF; cdr3_nt: TGCGCCAGCAGCGTAGGACTTACCCAAGAGACCCAGTACTTC
d_call: TRBD1; v_call: TRBV5-5; j_call: TRBJ1-1; clone_size: .; cdr3_aa: CASSSTRTGVAFF; cdr3_nt: TGTGCCAGCAGCTCTACCCGGACAGGAGTAGCTTTCTTT
d_call: .; v_call: TRBV28; j_call: TRBJ2-7; clone_size: .; cdr3_aa: CARDWAYEQYF; cdr3_nt: TGTGCTCGAGACTGGGCCTACGAGCAGTACTTC
d_call: TRBD2; v_call: TRBV5-5; j_call: TRBJ2-2; clone_size: once; cdr3_aa: CASSLHFAGVGNTGELFF; cdr3_nt: TGTGCCAGCAGCTTACACTTTGCGGGGGTGGGGAACACCGGGGAGCTGTTTTTT
d_call: .; v_call: TRBV18; j_call: TRBJ2-5; clone_size: .; cdr3_aa: CASSPRTGVGETQYF; cdr3_nt: TGTGCCAGCTCACCCCGGACGGGGGTAGGGGAGACCCAGTACTTC
d_call: .; v_call: TRBV19; j_call: TRBJ2-1; clone_size: .; cdr3_aa: CASSIMGDGLSNEQFF; cdr3_nt: TGTGCCAGTAGTATTATGGGGGACGGACTATCGAATGAGCAGTTCTTC
d_call: TRBD2; v_call: TRBV6-5; j_call: TRBJ2-7; clone_size: .; cdr3_aa: CASSYSASGGRREQYF; cdr3_nt: TGTGCCAGCAGTTACTCGGCTAGCGGAGGGAGGCGCGAGCAGTACTTC
d_call: .; v_call: TRBV29-1; j_call: TRBJ2-7; clone_size: .; cdr3_aa: CSVGPPSTGISYEQYF; cdr3_nt: TGCAGCGTTGGCCCACCCTCGACGGGGATCTCCTACGAGCAGTACTTC
d_call: TRBD2; v_call: TRBV28; j_call: TRBJ2-1; clone_size: once; cdr3_aa: CASSLDGRRYEQFF; cdr3_nt: TGTGCCAGCAGTTTGGACGGGAGGAGGTATGAGCAGTTCTTC
d_call: .; v_call: TRBV12-3/TRBV12-4; j_call: TRBJ1-5; clone_size: .; cdr3_aa: CASRLSGQPQHF; cdr3_nt: TGTGCCAGCAGATTATCGGGGCAGCCCCAGCATTTT
d_call: .; v_call: TRBV20-1; j_call: TRBJ1-5; clone_size: .; cdr3_aa: CSASQAGGAPQHF; cdr3_nt: TGCAGTGCTAGTCAGGCCGGAGGGGCGCCCCAGCATTTT
d_call: .; v_call: TRBV19; j_call: TRBJ1-3; clone_size: .; cdr3_aa: CASSTIRDIVRSGNTIYF; cdr3_nt: TGTGCCAGTAGTACCATCCGGGACATAGTTCGCTCTGGAAACACCATATATTTT
d_call: TRBD1; v_call: TRBV7-2; j_call: TRBJ1-2; clone_size: .; cdr3_aa: CASSSGGGQALGYTF; cdr3_nt: TGTGCCAGCAGCTCAGGGGGGGGACAGGCCTTAGGCTACACCTTC
d_call: .; v_call: TRBV30; j_call: TRBJ2-7; clone_size: many; cdr3_aa: CAWTQAYEQYF; cdr3_nt: TGTGCCTGGACTCAGGCCTACGAGCAGTACTTC
d_call: .; v_call: TRBV23-1; j_call: TRBJ1-5; clone_size: .; cdr3_aa: CASSQRESRNQPQHF; cdr3_nt: TGCGCCAGCAGTCAGCGTGAGAGTCGTAATCAGCCCCAGCATTTT
d_call: .; v_call: TRBV10-3; j_call: TRBJ2-7; clone_size: .; cdr3_aa: CAIMTSSYEQYF; cdr3_nt: TGTGCCATCATGACTAGCTCCTACGAGCAGTACTTC
d_call: .; v_call: TRBV7-2; j_call: TRBJ2-3; clone_size: .; cdr3_aa: CASSQTGVSDTQYF; cdr3_nt: TGTGCCAGCAGCCAAACGGGGGTATCAGATACGCAGTATTTT
d_call: TRBD2; v_call: TRBV10-3; j_call: TRBJ2-3; clone_size: .; cdr3_aa: CAISGLAGGRGTDTQYF; cdr3_nt: TGTGCCATCAGTGGACTAGCGGGGGGCCGGGGCACAGATACGCAGTATTTT
d_call: TRBD2; v_call: TRBV3-1/TRBV3-2; j_call: TRBJ2-1; clone_size: .; cdr3_aa: CASSQLAGGHQFF; cdr3_nt: TGTGCCAGCAGCCAATTAGCGGGGGGGCACCAGTTCTTC
d_call: TRBD2; v_call: TRBV7-3; j_call: TRBJ2-2; clone_size: few; cdr3_aa: CASSFPGLAGPGELFF; cdr3_nt: TGTGCCAGCAGCTTTCCGGGACTAGCGGGCCCCGGGGAGCTGTTTTTT
d_call: .; v_call: TRBV5-1; j_call: TRBJ2-7; clone_size: .; cdr3_aa: CASSYSYSSYEQYF; cdr3_nt: TGCGCCAGCAGCTACAGTTACAGCTCCTACGAGCAGTACTTC
d_call: TRBD1; v_call: TRBV12-5; j_call: TRBJ2-7; clone_size: once; cdr3_aa: CASGLGTDPYEQYF; cdr3_nt: TGTGCTAGTGGTTTAGGGACAGATCCCTACGAGCAGTACTTC
d_call: TRBD2; v_call: TRBV6-6; j_call: TRBJ2-1; clone_size: once; cdr3_aa: CASTSSGGAGEQFF; cdr3_nt: TGTGCCAGCACCTCTAGCGGGGGGGCCGGGGAGCAGTTCTTC
d_call: .; v_call: TRBV5-6; j_call: TRBJ2-6; clone_size: .; cdr3_aa: CASFDYSSGANVLTF; cdr3_nt: TGTGCCAGCTTTGACTACAGCTCTGGGGCCAACGTCCTGACTTTC
d_call: .; v_call: TRBV3-1/TRBV3-2; j_call: TRBJ1-6; clone_size: .; cdr3_aa: CASSQASGNSPLHF; cdr3_nt: TGTGCCAGCAGCCAAGCATCGGGGAATTCACCCCTCCACTTT
d_call: .; v_call: TRBV2; j_call: TRBJ1-2; clone_size: .; cdr3_aa: CASSGGGRYGYTF; cdr3_nt: TGTGCCAGCAGTGGTGGAGGGCGCTATGGCTACACCTTC
d_call: TRBD1; v_call: TRBV5-6; j_call: TRBJ2-6; clone_size: once; cdr3_aa: CASSPWFTGAVSGANVLTF; cdr3_nt: TGTGCCAGCAGCCCTTGGTTCACAGGGGCAGTCTCTGGGGCCAACGTCCTGACTTTC
d_call: TRBD1; v_call: TRBV28; j_call: TRBJ1-4; clone_size: .; cdr3_aa: CASSSQTGGNEKLFF; cdr3_nt: TGTGCCAGCAGCAGCCAGACAGGGGGGAATGAAAAACTGTTTTTT
d_call: .; v_call: TRBV7-3; j_call: TRBJ1-2; clone_size: .; cdr3_aa: CASSGTGDGRGYTF; cdr3_nt: TGTGCCAGCAGCGGGACGGGGGACGGTCGGGGCTACACCTTC
d_call: .; v_call: TRBV10-3; j_call: TRBJ2-3; clone_size: once; cdr3_aa: CAIRGALTDTQYF; cdr3_nt: TGTGCCATCAGGGGGGCCCTCACAGATACGCAGTATTTT
d_call: .; v_call: TRBV5-1; j_call: TRBJ2-3; clone_size: .; cdr3_aa: CASSFNGRLTDTQYF; cdr3_nt: TGCGCCAGCAGCTTCAACGGGAGACTCACAGATACGCAGTATTTT
d_call: .; v_call: TRBV4-2; j_call: TRBJ1-2; clone_size: .; cdr3_aa: CASSQDSSAGVGYTF; cdr3_nt: TGTGCCAGCAGCCAAGATTCATCCGCAGGGGTAGGCTACACCTTC
d_call: TRBD1; v_call: TRBV3-1/TRBV3-2; j_call: TRBJ1-1; clone_size: .; cdr3_aa: CASSQGVRGLGEAFF; cdr3_nt: TGTGCCAGCAGCCAAGGGGTGAGGGGGCTCGGTGAAGCTTTCTTT
d_call: .; v_call: TRBV29-1; j_call: TRBJ1-1; clone_size: few; cdr3_aa: CSVDRPGREAFF; cdr3_nt: TGCAGCGTTGACCGTCCAGGTCGAGAAGCTTTCTTT